This TCR beta chain was sequenced during a study of tumor-infiltrating lymphocytes in primary liver carcinoma (dated 2017 in TCRdb). Background on the whole study: Hepatocellular carcinoma (four) or combined HCC and intrahepatic cholangiocarcinoma (one) was present in the five patients, who were three men and two women aged 30 to 69 years. Repertoires from technical replicates were highly reproducible, with mean shared-clone rates about 0.86 and correlation coefficients above 0.95. The five patients had tumors of stage T1-T3 N0M0, with maximum diameters ranging from about 4 to 11 cm. The study combined TCRbeta repertoire sequencing, expression microarrays and whole-exome sequencing across five regions of each liver tumor, with adjacent normal tissue and blood. TCRbeta repertoire sequencing covered approximately 35 specimens from 5 patients: about 25 tumor regions, 5 adjacent noncancerous liver tissues and 5 peripheral blood samples. Agilent mRNA microarray profiling was performed on the approximately 26 tumor region samples to relate TCRbeta repertoire diversity to the local molecular phenotype. Each sample produced about 3.5 to 7.13 million productive TCRbeta reads, and read depth showed no significant difference between tissue types.

Worth noting for this clonotype: Which antigen it targets is not known. Within one base of it there is no much larger clone, and no base qualities were kept.

The CDR3 starts with the cysteine, ends with the phenylalanine, and has 12 residues. Just the 36-base CDR3 DNA is kept, in frame starting at base 1. The full study reports these points: Only about 7-25% of top clones were found in all five regions of a tumor, suggesting spatial heterogeneity of tumor-infiltrating T cells. The top 250 clones made up a significantly larger repertoire fraction in tumors than in blood (p = 0.039). Because the samples were bulk and unsorted, CD4+ and CD8+ T cell repertoires could not be compared. Only five patients were included in the study, and the authors note that the findings should be validated in a larger study. Consistent with antigen-driven expansion, pairs of tumor regions showed higher repertoire overlap (mean roughly 36%) than either tumor-adjacent pairs (approximately 17%) or tumor-blood pairs (roughly 15%). Only the TCR beta chain was sequenced, which likely underestimates true repertoire diversity because unpaired alpha chains were not captured.

TCRbeta-specific cDNA was reverse-transcribed from 500 ng total RNA using a constant-region primer and ProtoScript II reverse transcriptase. TCRbeta libraries were built with three nested multiplex PCR rounds, a slightly modified ARM-PCR procedure. Multiplex TRBV1-TRBV30 forward primers and a Cbeta reverse primer were used in the first two PCR rounds, each of which was run for roughly 10 cycles. Sample barcodes and Illumina adapters were added in a final 25-cycle PCR with Deep VentR polymerase. Amplicons of 200-500 bp were gel-purified with a QIAquick gel extraction kit before sequencing. The TCRbeta amplicons were sequenced with 250-bp paired-end reads on an Illumina HiSeq 2500. The original methods were these. Trimmomatic v0.33 was used to quality-trim the reads, and FLASH v1.2.11 was used to merge paired reads so that full CDR3 sequences could be recovered. V, D and J germline segments were assigned to the rearranged TCRbeta sequences using MiGEC v1.2.1b. Clonotype statistics and Shannon-Wiener diversity indices were computed with VDJtools v1.0.0. Except for diversity analysis, only the 250 most abundant clonotypes of each sample were used in subsequent analyses to reduce sampling bias. TCRdb reworked the public reads: Q25 trimming with fastp, MiXCR clone assembly, productive beta chains retained. Each record represents a unique CDR3 protein, reported with the most common genes and DNA among its rows. The V and J calls come from TCRdb's annotation, not from the publication. The sample includes about 35,000 distinct CDR3 sequences, with roughly 70% observed a single time. Together, the top ten hold around 15% of the sample.

Without any cell sorting, total RNA and DNA were extracted together from 20-30 mg of bulk tissue using the AllPrep DNA/RNA mini kit. Surgical resection was performed in China between November 2015 and early 2016 on several patients with histopathologically diagnosed primary liver carcinoma. At the time of sampling, the patients had chronic HBV infection and had not received any treatment. Each tumor was sampled at five spatially separated regions: the tumor centre plus the superior, inferior, left-lateral and right-lateral poles. Histology showed that every tumor sample contained more than 80% viable tumor cells. Fresh tumor and adjacent tissue pieces were bisected; one half was stored in RNAlater at -80°C, the other sent for histology.

The TCR originated in a man aged 40-49 years with primary liver carcinoma and hepatitis B virus infection. Recombination connected TRBV12-3 or TRBV12-4 to TRBJ1-1, with an unclear D gene assignment. The specimen sequenced was liver tumor tissue from sampling region 4. The cell subset or site label here, explained by the study, means: tumor region T4, right-lateral pole. The DNA reads as follows: TGTGTTAGCAGGTATGTGACGGCTCAAGCTTTCTTT. The translation is CVSRYVTAQAFF.